One and the same sample provided the 3 T cell receptor beta chains below, sequenced in a study of regulatory T cells in long-lasting Graves disease. The authors built TCR beta libraries using iRepertoire HTBI primers and Arm-PCR of CDR3 regions. TCRdb ran MiXCR on the multiplex PCR reads and lists one entry per CDR3 protein. Altogether roughly 250,000 distinct CDR3 sequences are present, 15% to 20% being singletons, with the ten largest covering about 14%. This sample's time point: newly diagnosed GD, antithyroid drugs for less than 3 months. PBMC-derived RNA was used for the TCR library. The sample also formed part of further work on T cells in Graves' hyperthyroidism and ophthalmopathy.

The material was peripheral blood mononuclear cells (PBMCs), obtained at new diagnosis, from a patient treated with antithyroid drugs. The receptor set was obtained from a woman in her thirties with Graves disease.

This clonotype has a handful of counts. The CDR3, as DNA: TGTGCCAGCTCACCCGGGACAGGGAGTCTACTTCCCTATGGCTACACCTTC. This encodes CASSPGTGSLLPYGYTF. V and J are TRBV18 and TRBJ1-2, with 9 bases aligning to TRBD1. CDR3 size: 17 residues. V was clipped by 3 bases and J by 4 bases; unmatched bases: 12. CDR1 is KGHSH, CDR2 LQKENI, per germline.

This clonotype was observed many times. The chain combines TRBV20-1 with TRBJ2-2; 7 positions agree with TRBD1. The CDR3 covers 13 residues. V dropped 5 bases and J dropped 6; count of bases not matched to a gene: 6. CDR1 and CDR2 from the germline V gene are DFQATT and SNEGSKA (reference sequence). CDR3 sequence (DNA): TGCAGTGCTTTCGACAGGGTGCCCGGGGAGCTGTTTTTT. Translating gives CSAFDRVPGELFF.

This clonotype was recorded many times. V usage is TRBV18 and J usage is TRBJ1-6; 12 bases map to TRBD1. Germline V CDR1 and CDR2: KGHSH, LQKENI. Unmatched junction bases numbered 4, after V lost 3 bases and J lost 10 bases. This CDR3 contains 15 residues. This CDR3 is CASSPGTGGESPLHF. In nucleotides, the CDR3 is TGTGCCAGCTCACCCGGGACAGGGGGCGAATCACCCCTCCACTTT.